The T cell receptor (beta chain) under discussion was sequenced for a study of Tregs in tolerant kidney transplant recipients. Regarding the study as a whole: Tregs expanded with activated donor B cells seemed most donor-specific. Few patients were studied, so findings need validation in larger groups.

TCRdb's table, derived via immunoSEQ multiplex PCR, lists solely in-frame clones and lacks some. The repertoire consists of about 46,000 clones, with 91% occurring once and the leading ten covering about 0.75%. A remark on this clone: Its antigen is unknown.

The CDR3 is 16 amino acids. Trimming took 5 bases from V and 7 from J; bases not matched to a gene: 7. The germline CDR1 and CDR2 sequences are SGHAT and FQNNGV. Thawed PBMCs were FACS-sorted into unstimulated CD4+CD25+CD127- regulatory T cells, CD4+CD25- non-regulatory cells, CD4 and CD8 cells. Regulatory T cells were sorted from thawed PBMCs rested overnight at 37°C with 200 IU/ml IL-2. The chain links TRBV11-2 to TRBJ2-1, with 14 nucleotides matching TRBD2. The TCR originated in a human donor in good health. The sequenced sample was Tregs from blood. CDR3 DNA sequence: TGTGCCAGCAGCGTGACTAGCGGGAGGGTGGGGAATGAGCAGTTCTTC. Amino acids: CASSVTSGRVGNEQFF.